This entry lists 8 T cell receptor beta chains sequenced from one sample in a study of blood T cell repertoires in COVID-19. TCRdb keeps only in-frame clones here, not all; method: immunoSEQ multiplex PCR. The sample lists about 300,000 clones, approximately 88% seen once, with roughly 6.5% in the top ten. The sample was peripheral blood. The receptors were sampled from a man between 18 and 35 years old who had recovered from COVID-19.

In its sample, this clone was seen a few times. The rearrangement joins TRBV5-1 to TRBJ2-1; 8 bases fit TRBD2. CDR1 is SGHRS, CDR2 YFSETQ, per germline. V gave up 0 bases and J gave up 1 base; unmatched junction bases: 12. The CDR3 extends over 19 amino acids. CDR3 protein: CASSLALLAGVSSYNEQFF. The CDR3 DNA follows: TGCGCCAGCAGCTTGGCCCTCCTAGCGGGCGTATCGTCCTACAATGAGCAGTTCTTC.

This chain joins TRBV19 and TRBJ2-3; TRBD1 matches 7 bases. The germline CDR1 and CDR2 sequences are LNHDA and SQIVND (reference sequence). V shed 4 bases and J 4 bases; nucleotides not matched to a gene: 5. This CDR3 comprises 14 residues. CDR3 amino acids: CASSKTGWADTQYF. The CDR3 nucleotides read TGTGCCAGTAGTAAGACAGGGTGGGCAGATACGCAGTATTTT.

The V call is TRBV19, the J call TRBJ2-7; no firm D call. Looked up from germline, CDR1 is LNHDA and CDR2 is SQIVND (reference sequence). V dropped 3 bases and J dropped 5 bases, with 14 bases sitting between them. The CDR3 totals 14 residues. CDR3 residues: CASSMRLIMDEQYF. CDR3 DNA: TGTGCCAGTAGTATGAGGCTGATTATGGACGAGCAGTACTTC.

V gene TRBV2 combines with J gene TRBJ2-7; tentative D call: TRBD2 (6 bases). The germline V gene encodes CDR1 SNHLY and CDR2 FYNNEI. V was pared by 6 bases and J by 1 base, with 10 bases between. The CDR3 runs 13 residues. In DNA form, the CDR3 reads TGTGCCAGCAGGCCGACTAGTTCCTACGAGCAGTACTTC. Protein sequence: CASRPTSSYEQYF.

This chain links TRBV11-2 with TRBJ2-3; D is perhaps TRBD2 (6 bases). This CDR3 contains 13 residues. Trimming left V 6 bases short and J 5 bases short, with 12 bases between. Germline CDR1 and CDR2: SGHAT and FQNNGV. As DNA, the CDR3 is TGTGCCAGCAGTTCCGGGGAGGTAGATACGCAGTATTTT. This gives the protein CASSSGEVDTQYF.

The chain uses TRBV18 and TRBJ2-7; TRBD1 matches at 9 bases. Germline assignment: CDR1 KGHSH and CDR2 LQKENI. Trimming at V came to 8 bases and at J to 3 bases, leaving 11 bases not matched to a gene. CDR3 size: 15 residues. The CDR3 loop reads CASRLPGTGFYEQYF. The CDR3 nucleotides are TGTGCCAGCCGATTACCGGGGACAGGGTTCTACGAGCAGTACTTC.

The chain combines TRBV11-1 with TRBJ2-7; 8 nucleotides agree with TRBD1. The CDR3 totals 14 residues. The V gene end was trimmed by 6 bases and the J gene end by 3 bases; junction bases not matched to a gene: 7. Germline values: CDR1 SGHAT, CDR2 FQDESV (reference sequence). DNA of the CDR3: TGTGCCAGCAGAGGTGGGACAGGACACTACGAGCAGTACTTC. Protein: CASRGGTGHYEQYF.

The CDR3 here is CASSSGYTEAFF. CDR3 nucleotide sequence: TGTGCCAGCAGCTCAGGGTACACTGAAGCTTTCTTT. V and J are TRBV5-6 and TRBJ1-1; D might be TRBD1 (5 bases). Deletions cut 3 bases from V and 3 bases from J, with 6 bases between. CDR3 size: 12 residues. Germline V gene lookup returns CDR1 SGHDT and CDR2 YYEEEE.